This entry concerns a single TCR beta chain. Its antigen is undetermined. These data come from a study of cytotoxic CD8 clonotypes in ibrutinib-treated CLL. As for the study in general: Response specimens were obtained following a median treatment duration of roughly 12 months, with a range of 6 to 36. Mean values per sample were 250,000 to 300,000 productive templates and tens of thousands of productive rearrangements. Broader study findings: Clonality increased at ibrutinib response, then returned toward baseline at progression. While tracking circulating CD8+ T-cell counts, baseline clonality exceeded that of age-matched healthy donors.

Assay used: immunoSEQ multiplex PCR; TCRdb lists only in-frame clones, some missing. The repertoire has hundreds of thousands of clones, less than 75% of them found once; the top ten carry roughly 14%. Sequencing was performed on PBMCs, taken after 24 months of ibrutinib treatment. The TCR comes from a human donor with chronic lymphocytic leukemia.

The CDR3 loop is CASRAPNEKLFF. The DNA of the CDR3 is TGTGCCAGCAGGGCACCTAATGAAAAACTGTTTTTT. V gene TRBV6-5 combines with J gene TRBJ1-4; unclear D gene. The V end was cut by 6 bases, the J end by 3 bases, with 5 bases between. Germline V gene data show CDR1 as MNHEY and CDR2 as SVGAGI. This CDR3 spans 12 amino acids.